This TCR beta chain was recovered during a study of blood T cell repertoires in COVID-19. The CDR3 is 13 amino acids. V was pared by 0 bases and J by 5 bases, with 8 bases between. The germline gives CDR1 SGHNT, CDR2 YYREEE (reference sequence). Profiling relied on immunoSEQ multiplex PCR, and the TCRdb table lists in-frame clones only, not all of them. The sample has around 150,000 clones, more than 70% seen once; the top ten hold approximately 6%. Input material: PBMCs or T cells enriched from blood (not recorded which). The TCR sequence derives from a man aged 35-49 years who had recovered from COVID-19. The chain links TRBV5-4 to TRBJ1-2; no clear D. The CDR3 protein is CASSLAELYGYTF. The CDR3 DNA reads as TGTGCCAGCAGCTTGGCCGAGCTATATGGCTACACCTTC. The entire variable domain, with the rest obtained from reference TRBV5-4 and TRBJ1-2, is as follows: ETGVTQSPTHLIKTRGQQVTLRCSSQSGHNTVSWYQQALGQGPQFIFQYYREEENGRGNFPPRFSGLQFPNYSSELNVNALELDDSALYLCASSLAELYGYTFGSGTRLTVV.